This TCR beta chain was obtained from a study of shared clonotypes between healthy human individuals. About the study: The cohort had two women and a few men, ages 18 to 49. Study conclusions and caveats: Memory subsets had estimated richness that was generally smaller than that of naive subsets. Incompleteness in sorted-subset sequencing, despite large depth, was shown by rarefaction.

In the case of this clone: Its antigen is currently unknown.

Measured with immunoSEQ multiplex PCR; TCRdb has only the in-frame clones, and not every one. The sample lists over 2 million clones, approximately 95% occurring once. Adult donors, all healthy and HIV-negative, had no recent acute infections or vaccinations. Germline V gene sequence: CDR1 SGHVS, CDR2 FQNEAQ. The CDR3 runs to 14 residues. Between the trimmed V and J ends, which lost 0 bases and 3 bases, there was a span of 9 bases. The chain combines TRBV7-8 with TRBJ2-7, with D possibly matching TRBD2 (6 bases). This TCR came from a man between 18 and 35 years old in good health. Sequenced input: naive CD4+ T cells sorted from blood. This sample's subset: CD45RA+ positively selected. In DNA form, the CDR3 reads TGTGCCAGCAGCTTAGCGGGCGGGATCTACGAGCAGTACTTC. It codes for CASSLAGGIYEQYF.